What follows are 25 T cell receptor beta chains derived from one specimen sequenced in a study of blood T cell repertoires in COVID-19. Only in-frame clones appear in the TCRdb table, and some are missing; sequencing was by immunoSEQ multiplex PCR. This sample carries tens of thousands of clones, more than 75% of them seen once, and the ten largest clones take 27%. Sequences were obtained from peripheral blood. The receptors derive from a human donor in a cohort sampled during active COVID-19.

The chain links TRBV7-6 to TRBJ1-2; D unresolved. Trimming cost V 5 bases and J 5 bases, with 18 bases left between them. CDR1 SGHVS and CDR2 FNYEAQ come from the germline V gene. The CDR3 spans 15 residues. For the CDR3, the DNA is TGTGCCAGCAGCCCGTCCTGGGGAGTGAATTATGGCTACACCTTC. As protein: CASSPSWGVNYGYTF.

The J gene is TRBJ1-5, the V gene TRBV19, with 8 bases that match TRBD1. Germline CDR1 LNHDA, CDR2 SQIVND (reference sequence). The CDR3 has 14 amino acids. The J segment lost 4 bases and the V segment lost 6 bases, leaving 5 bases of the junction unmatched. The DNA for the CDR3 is TGTGCCAGTAGCGGGACAGGTTTTAATCAGCCCCAGCATTTT. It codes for CASSGTGFNQPQHF. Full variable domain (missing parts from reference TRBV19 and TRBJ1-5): DGGITQSPKYLFRKEGQNVTLSCEQNLNHDAMYWYRQDPGQGLRLIYYSQIVNDFQKGDIAEGYSVSREKKESFPLTVTSAQKNPTAFYLCASSGTGFNQPQHFGDGTRLSIL.

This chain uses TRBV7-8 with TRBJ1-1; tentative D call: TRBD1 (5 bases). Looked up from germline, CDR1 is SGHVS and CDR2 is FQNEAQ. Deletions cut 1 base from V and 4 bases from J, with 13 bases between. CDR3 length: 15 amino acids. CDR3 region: CASSLETGVGTEAFF. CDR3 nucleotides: TGTGCCAGCAGCTTAGAGACGGGGGTTGGCACTGAAGCTTTCTTT.

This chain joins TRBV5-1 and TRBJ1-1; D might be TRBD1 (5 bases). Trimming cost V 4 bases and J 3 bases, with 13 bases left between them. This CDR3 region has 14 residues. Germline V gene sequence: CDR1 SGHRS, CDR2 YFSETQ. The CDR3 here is CASSVGGMDTEAFF. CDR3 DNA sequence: TGCGCCAGCAGCGTTGGGGGGATGGACACTGAAGCTTTCTTT.

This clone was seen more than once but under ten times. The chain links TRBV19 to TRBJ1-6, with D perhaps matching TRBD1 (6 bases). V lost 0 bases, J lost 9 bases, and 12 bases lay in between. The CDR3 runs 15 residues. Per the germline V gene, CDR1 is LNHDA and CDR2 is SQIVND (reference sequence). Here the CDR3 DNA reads TGTGCCAGTAGTATAGACCAGGGGTACGGTTCACCCCTCCACTTT. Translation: CASSIDQGYGSPLHF.

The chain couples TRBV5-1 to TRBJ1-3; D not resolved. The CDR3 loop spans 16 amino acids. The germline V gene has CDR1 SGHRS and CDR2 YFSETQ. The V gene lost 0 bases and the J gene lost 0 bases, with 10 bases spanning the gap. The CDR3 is CASSLGSTYSGNTIYF. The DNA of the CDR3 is TGCGCCAGCAGCTTGGGGTCCACATACTCTGGAAACACCATATATTTT. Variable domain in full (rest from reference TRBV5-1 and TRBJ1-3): KAGVTQTPRYLIKTRGQQVTLSCSPISGHRSVSWYQQTPGQGLQFLFEYFSETQRNKGNFPGRFSGRQFSNSRSEMNVSTLELGDSALYLCASSLGSTYSGNTIYFGEGSWLTVV.

CDR3 amino acids: CASSQDNRGYTF. CDR3 coding DNA: TGTGCCAGCAGCCAGGACAACCGCGGCTACACCTTC. The gene calls are TRBV3-1 (or the pseudogene TRBV3-2) and TRBJ1-2; D perhaps matches TRBD1 (5 bases). The germline V gene has CDR1 LGHDT and CDR2 YNNKEL (reference sequence). Trimming left V 3 bases short and J 8 bases short, with 10 bases between. The CDR3 has 12 amino acids.

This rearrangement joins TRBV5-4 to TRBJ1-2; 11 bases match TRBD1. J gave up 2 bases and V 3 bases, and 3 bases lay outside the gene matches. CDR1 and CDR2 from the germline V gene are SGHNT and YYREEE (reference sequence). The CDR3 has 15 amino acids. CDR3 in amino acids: CASSWDRGANYGYTF. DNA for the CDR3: TGTGCCAGCAGCTGGGACAGGGGGGCGAACTATGGCTACACCTTC.

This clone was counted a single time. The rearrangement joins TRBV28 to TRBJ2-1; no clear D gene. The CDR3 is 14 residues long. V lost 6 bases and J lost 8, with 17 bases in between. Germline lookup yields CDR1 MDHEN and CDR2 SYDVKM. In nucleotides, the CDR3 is TGTGCCAGCAGCCTAAGACCTAGTATCTATGAGCAGTTCTTC. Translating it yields CASSLRPSIYEQFF.

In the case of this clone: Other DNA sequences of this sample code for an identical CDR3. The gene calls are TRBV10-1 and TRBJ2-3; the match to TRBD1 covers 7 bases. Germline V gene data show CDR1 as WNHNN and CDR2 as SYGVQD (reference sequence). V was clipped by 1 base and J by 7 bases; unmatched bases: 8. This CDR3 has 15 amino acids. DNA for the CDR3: TGCGCCAGCAGTGAGTGGGCAGGGGGTGGAAATACGCAGTATTTT. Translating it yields CASSEWAGGGNTQYF.

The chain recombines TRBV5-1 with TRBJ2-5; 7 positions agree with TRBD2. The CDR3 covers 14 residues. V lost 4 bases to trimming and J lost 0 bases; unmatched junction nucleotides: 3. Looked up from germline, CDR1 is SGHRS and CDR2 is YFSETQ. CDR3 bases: TGCGCCAGCAGCCACAGCGGGGACCAAGAGACCCAGTACTTC. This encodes CASSHSGDQETQYF.

CDR3 sequence reads: CASSLAGTGYGYTF. The CDR3, as DNA: TGTGCCAGCAGCTTGGCCGGGACAGGCTATGGCTACACCTTC. The chain recombines TRBV5-4 with TRBJ1-2; 8 bases are shared with TRBD1. The V segment lost 0 bases and the J segment 4 bases; nucleotides outside the gene matches: 2. There are 14 residues in the CDR3. Germline V gives CDR1 SGHNT, CDR2 YYREEE (reference sequence).

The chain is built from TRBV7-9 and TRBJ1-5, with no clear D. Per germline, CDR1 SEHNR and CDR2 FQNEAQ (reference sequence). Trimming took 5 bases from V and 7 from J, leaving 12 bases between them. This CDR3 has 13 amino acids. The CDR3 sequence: CASSPAGGQPQHF. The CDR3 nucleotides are TGTGCCAGCAGCCCCGCGGGCGGCCAGCCCCAGCATTTT.

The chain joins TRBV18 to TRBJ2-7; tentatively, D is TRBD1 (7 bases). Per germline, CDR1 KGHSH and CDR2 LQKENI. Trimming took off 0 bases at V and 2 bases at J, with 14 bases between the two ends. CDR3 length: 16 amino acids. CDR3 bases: TGTGCCAGCTCACCACCGGGCGGGACAGCAACCTACGAGCAGTACTTC. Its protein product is CASSPPGGTATYEQYF.

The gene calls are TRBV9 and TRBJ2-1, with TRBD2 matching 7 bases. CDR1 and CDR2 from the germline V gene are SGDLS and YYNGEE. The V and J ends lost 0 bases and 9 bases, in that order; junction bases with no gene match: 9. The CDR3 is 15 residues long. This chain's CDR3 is CASSVVSGLEAEQFF. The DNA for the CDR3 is TGTGCCAGCAGCGTAGTAAGTGGACTAGAGGCTGAGCAGTTCTTC.

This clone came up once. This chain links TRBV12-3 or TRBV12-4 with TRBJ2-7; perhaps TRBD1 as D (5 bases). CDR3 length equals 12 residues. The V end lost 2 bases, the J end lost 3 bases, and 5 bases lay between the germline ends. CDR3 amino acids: CASSLRGYEQYF. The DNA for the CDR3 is TGTGCCAGCAGTTTAAGGGGCTACGAGCAGTACTTC.

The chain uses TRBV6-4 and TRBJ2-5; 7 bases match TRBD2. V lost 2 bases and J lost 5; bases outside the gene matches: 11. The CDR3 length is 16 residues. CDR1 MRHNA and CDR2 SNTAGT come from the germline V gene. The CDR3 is CASSDLSAGNEETQYF. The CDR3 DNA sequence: TGTGCCAGCAGTGACCTCTCAGCGGGGAACGAGGAGACCCAGTACTTC.

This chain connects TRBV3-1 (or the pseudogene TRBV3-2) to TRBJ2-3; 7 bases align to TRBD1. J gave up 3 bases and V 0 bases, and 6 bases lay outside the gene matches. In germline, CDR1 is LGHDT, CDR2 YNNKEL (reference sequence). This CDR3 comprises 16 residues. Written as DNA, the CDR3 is TGTGCCAGCAGCCAAGATAGGGGGACAGCTACAGATACGCAGTATTTT. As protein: CASSQDRGTATDTQYF.

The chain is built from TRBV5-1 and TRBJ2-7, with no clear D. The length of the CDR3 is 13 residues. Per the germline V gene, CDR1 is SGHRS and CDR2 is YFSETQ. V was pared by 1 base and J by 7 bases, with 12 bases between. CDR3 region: CASSLQVRLEQYF. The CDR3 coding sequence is TGCGCCAGCAGCTTGCAAGTCAGACTTGAGCAGTACTTC.

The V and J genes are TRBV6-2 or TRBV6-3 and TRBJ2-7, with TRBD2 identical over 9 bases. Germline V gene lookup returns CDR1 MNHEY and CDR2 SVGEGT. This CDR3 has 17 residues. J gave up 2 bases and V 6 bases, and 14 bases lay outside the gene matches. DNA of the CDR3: TGTGCCAGCAGCCTTTACCCTAGCGGGGCAAAAACCTACGAGCAGTACTTC. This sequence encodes CASSLYPSGAKTYEQYF.

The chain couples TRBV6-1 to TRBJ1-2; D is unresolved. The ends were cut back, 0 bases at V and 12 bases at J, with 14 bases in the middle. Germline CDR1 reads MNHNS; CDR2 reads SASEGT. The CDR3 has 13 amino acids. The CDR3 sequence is CASSEATPLGNTF. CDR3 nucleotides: TGTGCCAGCAGTGAAGCGACACCCCTTGGTAACACCTTC.

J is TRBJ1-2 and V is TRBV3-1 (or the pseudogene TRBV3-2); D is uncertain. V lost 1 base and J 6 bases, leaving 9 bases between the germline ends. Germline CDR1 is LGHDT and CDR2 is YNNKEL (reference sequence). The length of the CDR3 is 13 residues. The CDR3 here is CASSQGWGDGYTF. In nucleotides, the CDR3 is TGTGCCAGCAGCCAAGGGTGGGGAGATGGCTACACCTTC.

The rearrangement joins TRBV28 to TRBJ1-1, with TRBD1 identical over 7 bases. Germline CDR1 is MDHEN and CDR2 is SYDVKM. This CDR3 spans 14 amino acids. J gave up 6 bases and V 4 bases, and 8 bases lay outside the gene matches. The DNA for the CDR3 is TGTGCCAGCAGTTCCGACAGGGCGGTACCTGAAGCTTTCTTT. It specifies CASSSDRAVPEAFF.

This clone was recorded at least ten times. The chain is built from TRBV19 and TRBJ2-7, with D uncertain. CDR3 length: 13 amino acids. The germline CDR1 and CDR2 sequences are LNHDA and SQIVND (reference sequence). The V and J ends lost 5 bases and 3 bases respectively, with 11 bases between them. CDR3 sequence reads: CASSSALFYEQYF. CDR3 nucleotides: TGTGCCAGTAGTTCTGCGCTTTTCTACGAGCAGTACTTC.

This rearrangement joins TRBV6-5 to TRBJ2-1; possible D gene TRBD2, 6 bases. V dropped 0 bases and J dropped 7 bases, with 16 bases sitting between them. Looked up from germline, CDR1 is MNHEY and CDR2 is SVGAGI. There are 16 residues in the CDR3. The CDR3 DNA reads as TGTGCCAGCAGTTACTCCAGGGACTTGCGGTGGAATGAGCAGTTCTTC. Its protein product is CASSYSRDLRWNEQFF.